Detailed here is one T cell receptor beta chain. There is no known antigen for this receptor. No much larger clone exists at a distance of one base, and base qualities are not known. These data are taken from a study of blood T cell repertoires in COVID-19 (dated by TCRdb to 2020 to 2021). Notes on the research overall: Samples from collaborators originated in the United States, Italy and Spain and spanned both the acute and convalescent phases of COVID-19. Nearly every sample came with metadata listing a de-identified subject ID, COVID-19 status, age in years and sex. Samples came from the ongoing ImmuneRACE study (first 160 participants) plus 1,254 subjects from 6 global collaborators. Deeply sampled blood TCRbeta repertoires from subjects exposed to, actively infected with, or recovered from COVID-19 were included in the dataset. The repertoires were released in a freely available public database intended as a resource for research on the immune response to SARS-CoV-2. Where HLA class I and class II types were available, the types were taken from metadata supplied by the sample provider, not from assay-based typing. The prospective study material was composed of cDNA or gDNA derived from T cells, B-cell-depleted T cells, or PBMCs.

Trimming at the junction amounts to 1 base on V and 5 bases on J, and the germline ends lie 6 bases apart. The germline V gene yields SGHRS for CDR1 and YFSETQ for CDR2. From the cysteine through the phenylalanine, the CDR3 covers 12 amino acids. Only the CDR3 DNA stays, 36 bases, in frame from base 1. Participants in the prospective study were enrolled through a virtual design, were aged roughly 18 to 100 years, and lived in about two dozen United States geographic areas. To assign participants to cohorts, the prospective study relied on clinical history that participants themselves reported in a screening survey and a study questionnaire. Recovered participants in ImmuneRACE Cohort 3 were defined by two consecutive negative NP/OP PCR tests, clearance by a healthcare professional, or resolution of symptoms. Each participant in the prospective study had whole blood, serum and a nasopharyngeal or oropharyngeal swab collected by mobile phlebotomists. Participants in the prospective study had the option to provide additional blood draws and questionnaires over an approximately 2-month period. Prospective study blood samples were shipped either frozen or at room temperature before DNA extraction.

TCRbeta CDR3 regions were amplified from genomic DNA using the immunoSEQ Assay, a bias-controlled multiplex PCR. As for the authors' bioinformatics: The number of nucleated cells in each sample was estimated by amplification of reference gene primers within the assay. To quantify the absolute abundance of each unique TCRbeta CDR3 rearrangement, sequence reads were collapsed and filtered. For each sample, productive Simpson clonality was calculated as the square root of Simpson's diversity index across productive rearrangements. TCRdb carries this immuneACCESS record with in-frame sequences only. Its versions omit some clonotypes, under half of them owing to an unresolved V gene in the studies checked, with the rest unexplained. That table gives V, J and clone size, and the DNA gave D and trimming. A total of about 180,000 clones appear in this sample, about 82% of them only once. Of the sample, roughly 9.1% falls within the top ten clones.

Overall study outcomes, separate from this receptor: Clinical and demographic metadata were provided uncurated, with the amount varying by source and participant.

This chain is built from TRBV5-1 and TRBJ2-5, and the D gene may be TRBD1, 5 bases matching. The sequencing input was PBMCs or T cells enriched from blood (not recorded which). This receptor was obtained from a woman aged 25 to 39 who had recovered from COVID-19. Here the CDR3 is given as CASSLPGETQYF. The nucleotide sequence reads TGCGCCAGCAGCTTGCCAGGGGAGACCCAGTACTTC.